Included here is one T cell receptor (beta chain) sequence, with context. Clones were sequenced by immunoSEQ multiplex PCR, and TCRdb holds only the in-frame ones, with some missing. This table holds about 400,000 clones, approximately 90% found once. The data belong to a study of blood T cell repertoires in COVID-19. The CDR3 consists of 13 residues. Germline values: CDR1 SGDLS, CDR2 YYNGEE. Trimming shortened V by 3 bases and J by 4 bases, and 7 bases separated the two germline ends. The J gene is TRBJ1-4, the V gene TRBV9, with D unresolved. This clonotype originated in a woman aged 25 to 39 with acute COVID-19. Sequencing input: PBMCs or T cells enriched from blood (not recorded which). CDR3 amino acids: CASSDSLNEKLFF. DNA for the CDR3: TGTGCCAGCAGCGACAGCCTTAATGAAAAACTGTTTTTT.